This is a list of T cell receptor beta chains from one sample in a study of cytomegalovirus exposure and HLA in healthy donors. TCRdb's copy holds only in-frame clones and misses some; the assay was immunoSEQ multiplex PCR. The table includes over 150,000 clones, 75% to 90% detected once. Sequences were obtained from PBMCs. Every receptor here comes from a woman between 18 and 30 years old in good health and CMV-seronegative. The CDR3 runs from the conserved cysteine through the conserved F or W. D genes are given only for firm matches. Clone size is stated in some rows and not others, as once, few, many or a class when expanded.

CASSRVRYTGELFF | TGTGCCAGCAGTCGGGTTAGATACACCGGGGAGCTGTTTTTT | . | . | TRBJ2-2 | TRBV27
CASVGGRGTEAFF | TGTGCCAGCGTCGGGGGTAGAGGGACTGAAGCTTTCTTT | . | . | TRBJ1-1 | TRBV27
CASSSWALSYEQYF | TGTGCCAGCAGCTCATGGGCCCTCTCCTACGAGCAGTACTTC | . | . | TRBJ2-7 | TRBV5-6
CASSQDRRGYEQYF | TGCGCCAGCAGCCAAGACAGGAGAGGCTACGAGCAGTACTTC | . | . | TRBJ2-7 | TRBV5-1
CASSYRGKYGYTF | TGTGCCAGCAGTTACCGCGGGAAATATGGCTACACCTTC | . | once | TRBJ1-2 | TRBV6-6
CASSQVWRSSGNTIYF | TGCGCCAGCAGCCAGGTCTGGAGGAGCTCTGGAAACACCATATATTTT | . | . | TRBJ1-3 | TRBV4-1
CATNRGRDKTEAFF | TGTGCCACCAACAGGGGGCGCGATAAGACTGAAGCTTTCTTT | TRBD1 | . | TRBJ1-1 | TRBV15
CATTDPGWGNTEAFF | TGTGCCACCACGGACCCAGGGTGGGGGAACACTGAAGCTTTCTTT | . | . | TRBJ1-1 | TRBV19
CASSIQRGLNTEAFF | TGTGCCAGTAGTATTCAAAGGGGTTTGAACACTGAAGCTTTCTTT | . | . | TRBJ1-1 | TRBV19
CASSSDLAGAYEQYF | TGTGCCAGTAGTAGTGATCTAGCGGGAGCATACGAGCAGTACTTC | TRBD2 | . | TRBJ2-7 | TRBV19
CASRPGSGSGNTIYF | TGTGCCAGCAGACCGGGGTCCGGCTCTGGAAACACCATATATTTT | . | . | TRBJ1-3 | TRBV27
CASSIIWPTSVHEQFF | TGTGCCAGTAGTATAATTTGGCCGACTAGCGTCCATGAGCAGTTCTTC | TRBD2 | . | TRBJ2-1 | TRBV19
CASSLAYSYNEQFF | TGTGCCAGCAGCTTAGCGTACTCCTACAATGAGCAGTTCTTC | . | once | TRBJ2-1 | TRBV11-3
CASQRGALSYNEQFF | TGTGCCAGCCAACGGGGGGCGCTTTCCTACAATGAGCAGTTCTTC | . | . | TRBJ2-1 | TRBV19
CASSERQTKNPDTQYF | TGTGCCAGCAGTGAACGACAGACCAAAAACCCAGATACGCAGTATTTT | . | . | TRBJ2-3 | TRBV2
CASRKTTGDVNYGYTF | TGCGCCAGCAGAAAAACCACAGGGGACGTTAACTATGGCTACACCTTC | TRBD1 | . | TRBJ1-2 | TRBV5-1
CSVEEGTGVPGYTF | TGCAGCGTTGAAGAGGGCACAGGGGTACCTGGCTACACCTTC | TRBD1 | . | TRBJ1-2 | TRBV29-1
CASSRTGAGDEKLFF | TGCGCCAGCAGCCGTACAGGGGCAGGAGATGAAAAACTGTTTTTT | TRBD1 | . | TRBJ1-4 | TRBV4-1
CASSSPRGAYEQYF | TGTGCCAGCAGCTCACCACGGGGGGCCTACGAGCAGTACTTC | TRBD2 | . | TRBJ2-7 | TRBV11-2
CASSGRGMATDTQYF | TGCGCCAGCAGTGGTAGGGGCATGGCCACAGATACGCAGTATTTT | . | . | TRBJ2-3 | TRBV5-1
CASSLGSRGRGYGYTF | TGTGCCAGCAGCTTAGGGTCGAGGGGGCGAGGCTATGGCTACACCTTC | TRBD1 | . | TRBJ1-2 | TRBV7-9
CASSPEDTGSPYEQYF | TGTGCCAGCTCACCAGAGGATACAGGGAGCCCCTACGAGCAGTACTTC | . | . | TRBJ2-7 | TRBV18
CASSRTGPSTGELFF | TGTGCCAGCAGCCGGACAGGGCCCTCCACCGGGGAGCTGTTTTTT | TRBD1 | once | TRBJ2-2 | TRBV2
CASGPFEALPQYF | TGTGCTAGTGGCCCCTTTGAGGCACTCCCCCAGTACTTC | . | . | TRBJ2-5 | TRBV12-5
CASSERLAGAFNEQFF | TGTGCCAGCAGTGAGAGACTAGCGGGAGCCTTCAATGAGCAGTTCTTC | TRBD2 | . | TRBJ2-1 | TRBV2
CATSRDGQGTDTQYF | TGTGCCACCAGCAGAGATGGGCAGGGCACAGATACGCAGTATTTT | . | . | TRBJ2-3 | TRBV15
CASSQESLSAGGSYEQYF | TGCGCCAGCAGCCAAGAGTCCCTTTCGGCAGGGGGATCCTACGAGCAGTACTTC | TRBD1 | . | TRBJ2-7 | TRBV4-1
CASSSNEDSAASYEQYF | TGTGCCAGCAGCTCAAATGAGGACAGCGCCGCTTCCTACGAGCAGTACTTC | . | . | TRBJ2-7 | TRBV9
CASSLQRTDRNEKLFF | TGTGCCAGCAGTTTACAGAGGACGGACAGAAATGAAAAACTGTTTTTT | . | . | TRBJ1-4 | TRBV27
CASSEGVSSYNEQFF | TGTGCCAGCAGCGAGGGGGTTAGCTCCTACAATGAGCAGTTCTTC | . | . | TRBJ2-1 | TRBV7-9
CASSESRRGNTEAFF | TGCGCCAGCAGTGAGTCGCGGAGGGGGAACACTGAAGCTTTCTTT | . | . | TRBJ1-1 | TRBV10-2
CASSEFRGGSSGNYGYTF | TGTGCCAGCAGTGAATTTCGAGGTGGCTCCTCAGGGAACTATGGCTACACCTTC | . | . | TRBJ1-2 | TRBV6-1
CASSVGGSQETQYF | TGTGCCAGCTCGGTGGGCGGGTCCCAAGAGACCCAGTACTTC | . | . | TRBJ2-5 | TRBV7-2